A single sample gave rise to the 13 T cell receptor beta chains below, sequenced in a study of blood T cells in healthy people across ages. Together with a sample-barcoded 5' primer, a J-beta primer mix was included in a second PCR lasting about 6 to 11 cycles. In TCRdb, the 5' RACE reads were re-called with MiXCR into one record per CDR3 protein. The table shows approximately 800,000 distinct CDR3 sequences, with 35% to 60% occurring only once. The sample consisted of blood. All receptors derive from a man older than 75 in good health.

The J gene is TRBJ2-5, the V gene TRBV5-1; tentative D call: TRBD1 (6 bases). The V gene lost 4 bases and the J gene lost 11 bases, with 15 bases spanning the gap. The V gene's germline CDR1 is SGHRS and CDR2 YFSETQ. The CDR3 runs 12 residues. CDR3 bases: TGCGCCAGCAGCGGACAGCCGGAGGAGCAGTACTTC. As protein: CASSGQPEEQYF.

This clonotype was counted only a few times. V gene TRBV28 combines with J gene TRBJ2-7; 10 bases align to TRBD1. From germline, CDR1 is MDHEN and CDR2 SYDVKM. The CDR3 sequence is 15 residues long. V shed 6 bases, J shed 3 bases, and the junction held 8 bases outside the gene matches. The chain's CDR3 is CASRPPGQGFYEQYF. The CDR3, as DNA: TGTGCCAGCAGGCCTCCGGGACAGGGGTTCTACGAGCAGTACTTC.

The rearrangement joins TRBV6-2 or TRBV6-3 to TRBJ1-6; D is undetermined. This CDR3 spans 16 amino acids. Germline-derived CDR1 and CDR2 are MNHEY and SVGEGT. V dropped 5 bases and J dropped 10 bases, with 21 bases sitting between them. The CDR3: CASSPQGQPGMSPLHF. CDR3 DNA: TGTGCCAGCAGTCCGCAAGGCCAGCCGGGGATGTCACCCCTCCACTTT.

V is TRBV4-2 and J is TRBJ2-7; 12 bases map to TRBD2. This CDR3 comprises 17 residues. Germline V lookup: CDR1 LGHNA, CDR2 YNFKEQ. V shed 3 bases, J shed 1 base, and the junction held 7 bases outside the gene matches. CDR3 DNA sequence: TGTGCCAGCAGCCAGAGACAGGGACTAGCGGGTTCCTACGAGCAGTACTTC. The encoded protein is CASSQRQGLAGSYEQYF.

This chain joins TRBV16 and TRBJ2-7, with D perhaps TRBD2 (5 bases). This CDR3 region has 14 residues. Between the trimmed V and J ends, which lost 2 bases and 0 bases, there was a span of 8 bases. Germline values: CDR1 KGHSY, CDR2 FQNENV. The CDR3 DNA reads as TGTGCCAGCAGCCAAATTACTAGCTCCTACGAGCAGTACTTC. Its translation is CASSQITSSYEQYF.

The chain uses TRBV5-1 and TRBJ2-3; possibly TRBD1 or TRBD2 for D (5 bases each). The V end was cut by 0 bases, the J end by 4 bases, with 12 bases between. The CDR3 has 15 residues. Germline-derived CDR1 and CDR2 are SGHRS and YFSETQ. The CDR3 is CASSLVGENPDTQYF. The CDR3 region has the DNA TGCGCCAGCAGCTTGGTAGGGGAGAATCCAGATACGCAGTATTTT.

This chain connects TRBV7-9 to TRBJ1-1; D possibly corresponds to TRBD1 (5 bases). V lost 4 bases and J 0 bases, leaving 12 bases between the germline ends. CDR1 and CDR2 (germline): SEHNR, FQNEAQ (reference sequence). The CDR3 runs to 15 residues. In DNA, the CDR3 is TGTGCCAGCAGCTCCGCCGGGACCATGAACACTGAAGCTTTCTTT. Translation gives CASSSAGTMNTEAFF.

The table lists this clonotype with many counts. The chain links TRBV12-3 or TRBV12-4 to TRBJ2-3, with 11 bases matching TRBD2. With V trimmed by 6 bases and J by 3 bases, 17 bases remained unmatched. This CDR3 has 19 residues. DNA of the CDR3: TGTGCCAGCAGCCTGGACAGGGGTAAACTAGCGGGAGAGACAGATACGCAGTATTTT. As protein: CASSLDRGKLAGETDTQYF.

Remarks on this clonotype: Sequence at one end of the junction differs from germline and may be a read error. The rearrangement joins TRBV25-1 to TRBJ2-3, with unresolved D. There are 15 residues in the CDR3. CDR1 MGHDK and CDR2 SYGVNS come from the germline V gene. CDR3 coding DNA: TGTGCCAGCAGTGAATGGAAGGGCCCCAAGGATACGCGGTATTTT. It yields the protein CASSEWKGPKDTRYF.

J is TRBJ2-1 and V is TRBV7-2, with 8 bases aligning to TRBD1. Germline V CDR1 and CDR2: SGHTA, FQGNSA. This CDR3 is built from 14 residues. V lost 6 bases to trimming and J lost 8 bases; unmatched junction nucleotides: 9. The CDR3 DNA sequence: TGTGCCAGCAGGGTAGAGACAGGGGCGGATGAGCAGTTCTTC. Protein: CASRVETGADEQFF. The full variable domain, its missing parts supplied by reference TRBV7-2 and TRBJ2-1, is GAGVSQSPSNKVTEKGKDVELRCDPISGHTALYWYRQSLGQGLEFLIYFQGNSAPDKSGLPSDRFSAERTGGSVSTLTIQRTQQEDSAVYLCASRVETGADEQFFGPGTRLTVL.

This chain joins TRBV20-1 and TRBJ2-5, with D perhaps TRBD1 (6 bases). The CDR3 length is 15 residues. Germline V gene data show CDR1 as DFQATT and CDR2 as SNEGSKA (reference sequence). V was trimmed by 3 bases and J by 1 base, leaving 15 bases between them. The CDR3 nucleotides are TGCAGTGCTAGCCCCTCACAGGGATTCCAAGAGACCCAGTACTTC. It translates to CSASPSQGFQETQYF.

This clonotype was detected a few times. This rearrangement joins TRBV4-2 to TRBJ1-2, with a possible D match to TRBD1 (6 bases). V was shortened by 3 bases and J by 3 bases, with 17 bases between the two germline ends. The CDR3 loop spans 16 amino acids. CDR1 is LGHNA and CDR2 is YNFKEQ in the germline V gene. The CDR3 reads CASSHDLTGLDYGYTF. DNA for the CDR3: TGTGCCAGCAGCCACGATCTAACAGGGTTAGACTATGGCTACACCTTC.

This clonotype has more than one count but fewer than ten. The chain joins TRBV7-2 to TRBJ2-7; 9 nucleotides match TRBD2. The DNA end lines up better with TRBJ2-5; the J call may be wrong. The length of the CDR3 is 16 residues. Per the germline V gene, CDR1 is SGHTA and CDR2 is FQGNSA. CDR3 bases: TGTGCCAGCAGCTTAATAGGTGCGGGAGGGTGGGAGACCCAGTACTTC. Translation: CASSLIGAGGWETQYF.